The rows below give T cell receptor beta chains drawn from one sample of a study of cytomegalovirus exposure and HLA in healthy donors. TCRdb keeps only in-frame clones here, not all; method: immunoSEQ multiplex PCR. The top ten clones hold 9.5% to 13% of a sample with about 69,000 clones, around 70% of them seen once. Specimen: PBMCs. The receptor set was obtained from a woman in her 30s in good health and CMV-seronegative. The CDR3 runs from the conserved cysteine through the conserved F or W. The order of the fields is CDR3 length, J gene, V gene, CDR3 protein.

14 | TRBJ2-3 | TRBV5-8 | CASSFGQSTDTQYF
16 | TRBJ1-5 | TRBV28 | CASSSGARGGNQPQHF
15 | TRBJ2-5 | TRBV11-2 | CASSLSPGQEETQYF
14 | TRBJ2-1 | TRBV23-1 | CASSQFRGDNEQFF
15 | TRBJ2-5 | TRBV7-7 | CASSLEGLGRETQYF
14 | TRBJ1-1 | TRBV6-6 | CASRVSGENTEAFF
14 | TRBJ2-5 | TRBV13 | CASSGRTGKETQYF
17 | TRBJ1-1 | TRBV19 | CASSPLGTGKKYTEAFF
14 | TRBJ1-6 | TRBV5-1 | CASSLGQIDSPLHF
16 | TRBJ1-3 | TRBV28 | CASSSRTGGSGNTIYF
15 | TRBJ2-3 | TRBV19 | CASSIEFLTADTQYF
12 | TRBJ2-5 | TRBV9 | CASSPLEGTQYF
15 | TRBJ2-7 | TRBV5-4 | CASSIMPSGGEEQYF
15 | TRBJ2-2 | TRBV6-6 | CASRSGQGESGELFF
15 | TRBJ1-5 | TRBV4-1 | CASSQPTGHNQPQHF
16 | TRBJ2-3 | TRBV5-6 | CASSWGSGGFTDTQYF
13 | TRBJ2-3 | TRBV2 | CASNQLGGVRKYF
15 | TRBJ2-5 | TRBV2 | CASSVRTSEGKTQYF
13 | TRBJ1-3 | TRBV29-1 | CSVWTDSGNTIYF
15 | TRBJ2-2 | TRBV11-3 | CASSLGGLDTGELFF
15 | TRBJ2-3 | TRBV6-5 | CASSPPPGRRDTQYF
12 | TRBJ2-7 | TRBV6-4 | CASLTEPYEQYF
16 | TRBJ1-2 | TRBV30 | CAWNGFRAPSDYGYTF